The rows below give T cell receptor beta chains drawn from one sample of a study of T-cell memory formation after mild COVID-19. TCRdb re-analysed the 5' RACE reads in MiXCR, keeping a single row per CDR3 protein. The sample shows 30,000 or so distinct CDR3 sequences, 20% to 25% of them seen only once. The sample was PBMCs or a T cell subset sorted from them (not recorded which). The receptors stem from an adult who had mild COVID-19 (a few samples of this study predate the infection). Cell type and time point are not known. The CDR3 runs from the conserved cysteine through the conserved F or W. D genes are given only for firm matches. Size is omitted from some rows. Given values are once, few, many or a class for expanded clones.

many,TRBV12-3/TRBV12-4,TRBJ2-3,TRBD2,CASSLVLSGRSNTDTQYF,TGTGCCAGCAGTTTAGTCCTTAGCGGGAGGAGTAACACAGATACGCAGTATTTT
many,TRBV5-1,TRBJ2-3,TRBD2,CASSLEASGGDTQYF,TGCGCCAGCAGCTTGGAGGCTAGCGGGGGAGATACGCAGTATTTT
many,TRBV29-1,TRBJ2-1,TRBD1,CSVRTGAIRPFF,TGCAGCGTTCGGACAGGGGCGATCCGTCCGTTCTTC
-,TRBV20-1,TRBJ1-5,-,CSARDLVGLNQPQHF,TGCAGTGCTAGAGATCTTGTAGGGCTTAATCAGCCCCAGCATTTT
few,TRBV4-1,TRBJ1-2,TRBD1,CASSQGGRGLGYTF,TGCGCCAGCAGCCAAGGGGGCAGGGGGCTCGGCTACACCTTC
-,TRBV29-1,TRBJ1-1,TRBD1,CSVVWTGTTEAFF,TGCAGCGTTGTTTGGACAGGGACGACGGAAGCTTTCTTT
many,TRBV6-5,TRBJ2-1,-,CASSYSLSYNEQFF,TGTGCCAGCAGTTACAGCCTCTCCTACAATGAGCAGTTCTTC
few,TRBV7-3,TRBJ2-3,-,CASSFNMGGSTDTQYF,TGTGCCAGCAGCTTTAATATGGGGGGCTCAACAGATACGCAGTATTTT
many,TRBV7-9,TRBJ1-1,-,CASSLGKGEAFF,TGTGCCAGCAGCTTAGGAAAGGGGGAAGCTTTCTTT
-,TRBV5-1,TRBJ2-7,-,CASSLWRGYEQYF,TGCGCCAGCAGCTTGTGGCGGGGCTACGAGCAGTACTTC
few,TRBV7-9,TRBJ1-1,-,CASSQARGVGVAEAFF,TGTGCCAGCAGCCAAGCCCGTGGGGTGGGGGTGGCTGAAGCTTTCTTT
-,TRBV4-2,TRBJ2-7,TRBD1,CASSHTGTGGYEQYF,TGTGCCAGCAGCCATACCGGGACAGGGGGATACGAGCAGTACTTC
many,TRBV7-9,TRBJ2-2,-,CASSLGIGLAGELFF,TGTGCCAGCAGCTTAGGAATCGGATTGGCCGGGGAGCTGTTTTTT
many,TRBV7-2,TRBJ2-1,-,CASSLAYNEQFF,TGTGCCAGCAGCTTAGCTTACAATGAGCAGTTCTTC
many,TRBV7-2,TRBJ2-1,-,CASSLGSVANEQFF,TGTGCCAGCAGCTTAGGGTCGGTAGCCAATGAGCAGTTCTTC
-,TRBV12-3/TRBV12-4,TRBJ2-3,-,CASSFGPGTDTQYF,TGTGCCAGCAGTTTCGGTCCGGGGACAGATACGCAGTATTTT
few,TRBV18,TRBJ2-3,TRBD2,CASSPGLAGGTRDTQYF,TGTGCCAGCTCGCCGGGACTAGCGGGGGGAACGAGAGATACGCAGTATTTT
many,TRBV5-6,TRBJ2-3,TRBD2,CASSQGLAGGQGTQYF,TGTGCCAGCAGCCAGGGACTAGCGGGAGGGCAGGGTACGCAGTATTTT
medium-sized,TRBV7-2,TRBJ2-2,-,CASSLNRDTGELFF,TGTGCCAGCAGCTTAAATCGGGACACCGGGGAGCTGTTTTTT
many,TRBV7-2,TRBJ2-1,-,CASSSPRGLNEQFF,TGTGCCAGCAGCTCCCCTCGGGGGCTAAATGAGCAGTTCTTC
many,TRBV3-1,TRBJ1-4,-,CASSPKSGESKKLFF,TGTGCCAGCAGCCCTAAGTCGGGGGAATCGAAAAAACTGTTTTTT
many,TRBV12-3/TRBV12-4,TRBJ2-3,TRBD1,CASSKGGTGGDTQYF,TGTGCCAGCAGCAAGGGAGGGACAGGGGGCGATACGCAGTATTTT
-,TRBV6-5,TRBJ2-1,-,CASSPSYFNNEQFF,TGTGCCAGCAGTCCTAGCTATTTTAACAATGAGCAGTTCTTC
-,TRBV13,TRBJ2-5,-,CASSPRRGPYQETQYF,TGTGCCAGCAGCCCCCGAAGGGGACCGTACCAAGAGACCCAGTACTTC
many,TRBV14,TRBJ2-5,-,CASSQVSPQETQYF,TGTGCCAGCAGCCAAGTCAGTCCCCAAGAGACCCAGTACTTC
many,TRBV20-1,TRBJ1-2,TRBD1,CSAPRQGSWGYTF,TGCAGTGCACCGAGACAGGGGAGTTGGGGCTACACCTTC
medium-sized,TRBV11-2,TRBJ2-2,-,CASSLWGLGTGELFF,TGTGCCAGCAGCTTATGGGGGCTTGGCACCGGGGAGCTGTTTTTT
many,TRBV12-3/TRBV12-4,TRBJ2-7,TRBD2,CASSSSGGLSYEQYF,TGTGCCAGCAGTTCTAGCGGGGGGTTGTCCTACGAGCAGTACTTC
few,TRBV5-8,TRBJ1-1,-,CASKNVLENTEAFF,TGTGCCAGCAAGAACGTGTTAGAGAACACTGAAGCTTTCTTT
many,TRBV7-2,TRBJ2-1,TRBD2,CASSLAGTRGVDNEQFF,TGTGCCAGCAGCTTAGCGGGGACTAGAGGGGTAGACAATGAGCAGTTCTTC
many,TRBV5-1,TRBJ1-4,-,CASQTTDKRGEKLFF,TGCGCCAGTCAAACTACGGATAAAAGGGGTGAAAAACTGTTTTTT
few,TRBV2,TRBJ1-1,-,CASTFTGRNTEAFF,TGTGCCAGCACTTTCACAGGCCGAAACACTGAAGCTTTCTTT
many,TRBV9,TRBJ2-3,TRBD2,CASSVYSRGGPDTQYF,TGTGCCAGCAGCGTATACTCCCGGGGGGGGCCAGATACGCAGTATTTT
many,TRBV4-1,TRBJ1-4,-,CASSQGSVGGRKSGKLFF,TGCGCCAGCAGCCAAGGATCCGTCGGGGGAAGGAAGTCCGGGAAACTGTTTTTT
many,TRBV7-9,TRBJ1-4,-,CASIRGTNEKLFF,TGTGCCAGCATCCGCGGAACTAATGAAAAACTGTTTTTT
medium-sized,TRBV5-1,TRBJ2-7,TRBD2,CASSSGGLAGGYEQYF,TGCGCCAGCAGCTCCGGCGGACTAGCGGGAGGGTACGAGCAGTACTTC
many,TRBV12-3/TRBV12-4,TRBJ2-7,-,CASSLGDSSSYEQYF,TGTGCCAGCAGTTTGGGGGATAGTAGTTCCTACGAGCAGTACTTC
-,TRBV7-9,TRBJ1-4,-,CASSRFMTDEKLFF,TGTGCCAGCAGCCGATTCATGACGGATGAAAAACTGTTTTTT
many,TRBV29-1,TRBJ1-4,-,CSVTQPPKLFF,TGCAGCGTTACTCAGCCGCCAAAACTGTTTTTT
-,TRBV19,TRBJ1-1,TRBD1,CASSIAPRQGPYEAFF,TGTGCCAGTAGTATAGCCCCCCGACAGGGGCCTTATGAAGCTTTCTTT
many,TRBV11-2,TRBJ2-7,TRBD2,CASSGTSGGFEQYF,TGTGCCAGCAGCGGGACTAGCGGGGGTTTCGAGCAGTACTTC
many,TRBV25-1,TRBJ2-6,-,CASSELGRGANVLTF,TGTGCCAGCAGTGAACTGGGTCGTGGGGCCAACGTCCTGACTTTC
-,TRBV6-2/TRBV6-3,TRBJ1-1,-,CASSYSTYMNTEAFF,TGTGCCAGCAGTTACTCGACGTATATGAACACTGAAGCTTTCTTT
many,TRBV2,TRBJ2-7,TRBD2,CASSGGLAGSSYEQYF,TGTGCCAGCAGTGGAGGGCTAGCGGGGTCCTCCTACGAGCAGTACTTC
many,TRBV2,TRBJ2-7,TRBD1,CASSVGQGGEQYF,TGTGCCAGCAGTGTGGGACAGGGGGGAGAGCAGTACTTC
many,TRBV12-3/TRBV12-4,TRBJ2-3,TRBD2,CASRLTSGTDTQYF,TGTGCCAGCAGGTTGACTAGCGGCACAGATACGCAGTATTTT
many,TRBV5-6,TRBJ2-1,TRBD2,CASSLSTSGHYNEQFF,TGTGCCAGCAGCTTGTCAACTAGCGGGCACTACAATGAGCAGTTCTTC
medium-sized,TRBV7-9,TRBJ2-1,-,CASSLSLSSYNEQFF,TGTGCCAGCAGCCTGTCCCTCAGCTCCTACAATGAGCAGTTCTTC
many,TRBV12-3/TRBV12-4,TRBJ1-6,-,CASTRENSYNSPLHF,TGTGCCAGCACTCGGGAGAACTCCTATAATTCACCCCTCCACTTT
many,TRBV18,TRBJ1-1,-,CASSPPTNTEAFF,TGTGCCAGCTCACCACCCACGAACACTGAAGCTTTCTTT
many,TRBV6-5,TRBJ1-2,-,CASSLARDTSTTNYGYTF,TGTGCCAGCAGCCTGGCCCGGGACACCAGTACTACTAACTATGGCTACACCTTC
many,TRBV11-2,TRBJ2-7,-,CASSLLHTYEQYF,TGTGCCAGCAGCTTACTGCATACCTACGAGCAGTACTTC
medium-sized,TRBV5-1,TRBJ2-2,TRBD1,CASTGTANTGELFF,TGCGCCAGTACCGGGACAGCTAACACCGGGGAGCTGTTTTTT
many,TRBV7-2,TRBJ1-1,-,CASSLGEGSWGVGAEAFF,TGTGCCAGCAGCTTAGGCGAGGGGTCGTGGGGGGTTGGAGCTGAAGCTTTCTTT
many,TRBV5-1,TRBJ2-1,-,CASSPDSTYNEQFF,TGCGCCAGCAGCCCGGACTCCACATACAATGAGCAGTTCTTC